The entry below describes one T cell receptor beta chain. The germline V and J ends were trimmed by 7 bases and 1 base, with 19 bases remaining between them. The V gene's germline CDR1 is MNHEY and CDR2 SMNVEV (reference sequence). This CDR3 spans 16 amino acids. The data were taken from a study of control samples from healthy donors and cancer patients. TCRdb keeps only in-frame clones here, not all; method: immunoSEQ multiplex PCR. The sample yields 400,000 to 500,000 clones, 90% seen once. The V gene is TRBV27, the J gene TRBJ1-2, with no clear D. Material for sequencing was PBMCs. The TCR sequence derives from a man in his forties with head and neck cancer. This chain's CDR3 is CASTSSRQSRNYGYTF. CDR3 bases: TGTGCCAGCACTTCTTCCCGCCAGAGTCGTAACTATGGCTACACCTTC.